The subject of this entry is one T cell receptor beta chain. Its target is not known. Time point: sample taken at primary tumor resection. Frozen PBMC, nontumor lung or tumor provided whole RNA, which was sequenced unsorted. In the library, each TCR cDNA molecule bore its own unique molecular identifier. A single record per CDR3 protein comes from TCRdb applying MiXCR to the 5' RACE reads. The repertoire holds fewer than 9,000 distinct CDR3 sequences, with 18% as singletons. The data stem from a study of spatial heterogeneity in lung cancer. In the study overall: For the average unique TCR and UMI combination, more than 9.5 occurrences appeared in raw reads. Findings and limits, study-wide: Tumor mutation counts were tracked by expanded intratumoral alpha and beta TCR counts.

The sequences come from lung tumor tissue, collected at surgery. The clonotype comes from a female donor with early-stage non-small cell lung cancer.

CDR3 bases: TGTGCCAGCAGCGAGAATAGCAATCAGCCCCAGCATTTT. Residues: CASSENSNQPQHF. The V and J genes are TRBV7-9 and TRBJ1-5; D remains unclear. The germline V and J ends were trimmed by 5 bases and 0 bases, with 5 bases remaining between them. The germline V gene has CDR1 SEHNR and CDR2 FQNEAQ (reference sequence). There are 13 residues in the CDR3.